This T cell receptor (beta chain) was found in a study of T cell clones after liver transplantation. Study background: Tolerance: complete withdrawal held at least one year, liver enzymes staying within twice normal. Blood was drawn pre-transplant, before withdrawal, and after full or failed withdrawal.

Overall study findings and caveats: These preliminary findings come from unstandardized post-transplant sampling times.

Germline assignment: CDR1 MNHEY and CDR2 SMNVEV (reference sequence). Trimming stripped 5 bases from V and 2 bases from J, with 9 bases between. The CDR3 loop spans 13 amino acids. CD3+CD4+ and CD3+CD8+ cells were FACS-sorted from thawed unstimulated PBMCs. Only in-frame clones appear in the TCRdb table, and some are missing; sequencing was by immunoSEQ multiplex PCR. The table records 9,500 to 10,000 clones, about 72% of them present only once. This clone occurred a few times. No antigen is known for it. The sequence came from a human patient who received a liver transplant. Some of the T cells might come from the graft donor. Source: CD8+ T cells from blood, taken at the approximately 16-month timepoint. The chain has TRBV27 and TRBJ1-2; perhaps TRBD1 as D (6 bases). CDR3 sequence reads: CASSQTGNYGYTF. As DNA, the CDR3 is TGTGCCAGCAGTCAAACAGGGAACTATGGCTACACCTTC.